This T cell receptor (beta chain) was observed in a study of OX40 agonist ivuxolimab in advanced cancers. The method was immunoSEQ multiplex PCR; TCRdb's version includes in-frame clones alone and lacks a portion of them. Of some 41,000 clones in the sample, over 75% are singletons; the top ten hold less than 15%. Trimming removed 4 bases at V and 4 bases at J, with 15 bases between. Germline assignment: CDR1 MNHEY and CDR2 SMNVEV (reference sequence). The CDR3 length is 15 residues. This TCR was sampled from an adult with an advanced solid tumor such as melanoma, head and neck, liver or kidney cancer. The gene calls are TRBV27 and TRBJ2-3, with D uncertain. The starting material was CD4+ or CD8+ T cells sorted from blood, obtained in a trial of the OX40 agonist ivuxolimab. The CDR3 DNA follows: TGTGCCAGCAGTTGGTCACTCCTTGGTCCAGATACGCAGTATTTT. This sequence encodes CASSWSLLGPDTQYF.